The 2 T cell receptor beta chains below were found in one sample sequenced in a study of blood T cells in healthy people across ages. A J-beta primer mix and a sample-barcoded 5' primer were used in a second PCR of about 7 to 12 cycles. TCRdb reanalysed the 5' RACE reads using MiXCR and keeps one entry per CDR3 protein. The sample lists about 1,800,000 distinct CDR3 sequences; about 30% were seen once. Sequences were obtained from blood. The receptors come from a woman aged 25 to 39 in good health.

The table lists this clonotype with many counts. The chain uses TRBV29-1 and TRBJ2-7; 7 bases agree with TRBD2. Germline V CDR1 and CDR2: SQVTM, ANQGSEA. CDR3 length: 11 residues. CDR3 loop: CSVGGSSEQYF. The CDR3 region has the DNA TGCAGTGTCGGGGGGTCATCCGAGCAGTACTTC.

The rearrangement joins TRBV5-1 to TRBJ2-7; 7 bases fit TRBD1. The CDR3 length is 15 residues. Germline loops: CDR1 SGHRS, CDR2 YFSETQ. After removal of 4 bases from V and 0 bases from J, the junction contained 7 bases not matched to a gene. The DNA for the CDR3 is TGCGCCAGCAGCGTATCCGGGACAGCCTCCTACGAGCAGTACTTC. Its protein product is CASSVSGTASYEQYF.